This is a list of T cell receptor beta chains from one sample in a study of shared clonotypes between healthy human individuals. TCRdb's copy holds only in-frame clones and misses some; the assay was immunoSEQ multiplex PCR. Of 640,000 or so clones in the sample, 55% to 75% are singletons; the top ten hold 1.8%. The sequenced sample was memory CD4+ T cells sorted from blood. The origin of the receptors is a woman in her twenties or thirties in good health. CDR3s include the opening cysteine and the closing phenylalanine or tryptophan. The order of the fields is V gene, clone size, D gene, CDR3 length, J gene, CDR3 DNA, CDR3 protein. D genes are given only for firm matches. Expanded clones get a size class; other rows say once, few or many, or leave the size out.

TRBV5-1,NA,NA,14,TRBJ2-3,TGCGCCAGCCGGGGCCGACAGGGAGGAGATACGCAGTATTTT,CASRGRQGGDTQYF
TRBV28,NA,NA,17,TRBJ2-2,TGTGCCAGCACCCAGGGGGGGATGGGTCCTAACACCGGGGAGCTGTTTTTT,CASTQGGMGPNTGELFF
TRBV5-1,NA,TRBD2,18,TRBJ2-1,TGCGCCAGCAGCTTCGCTCCGGGACTAGATCGACTATACAATGAGCAGTTCTTC,CASSFAPGLDRLYNEQFF
TRBV7-9,NA,NA,15,TRBJ1-3,TGTGCCAGCAGCCAAGCGACAGGCTCTGGAAACACCATATATTTT,CASSQATGSGNTIYF
TRBV5-1,NA,TRBD2,17,TRBJ2-1,TGCGCCAGCAGCTTGGCCCCTACTAGCGGGAGATACAATGAGCAGTTCTTC,CASSLAPTSGRYNEQFF
TRBV5-1,NA,TRBD2,20,TRBJ2-3,TGCGCCAGCAGCATCCTTTCCCCTACTAGCGGGAGGTCGGTGCCAGATACGCAGTATTTT,CASSILSPTSGRSVPDTQYF
TRBV28,NA,TRBD2,16,TRBJ2-7,TGTGCCAGCAGTCCGCTGGGACTAGTTGGGTCCCACGAGCAGTACTTC,CASSPLGLVGSHEQYF
TRBV19,NA,NA,13,TRBJ2-3,TGTGCCAGTAGTAGAGGACTGACAGATACGCAGTATTTT,CASSRGLTDTQYF
TRBV28,NA,TRBD1,16,TRBJ2-1,TGTGCCAGCAGTTCCCCGGGACAGGGGGCGGGGAATGAGCAGTTCTTC,CASSSPGQGAGNEQFF
TRBV5-1,NA,NA,15,TRBJ1-3,TGCGCCAGCAGCTTACAGGCTGGGAGGGGAAACACCATATATTTT,CASSLQAGRGNTIYF
TRBV28,once,TRBD1,14,TRBJ2-1,TGTGCCGTTTGGAGGGACAGGGGTGGAAATGAGCAGTTCTTC,CAVWRDRGGNEQFF
TRBV5-1,NA,TRBD2,17,TRBJ2-5,TGCGCCAGCAGCTTAGGAGCGGTGACGGGGGGCCAAGAGACCCAGTACTTC,CASSLGAVTGGQETQYF
TRBV5-1,NA,TRBD2,15,TRBJ2-1,TGCGCCAGCAGCTTGGCCAGCGGGGGCTACAATGAGCAGTTCTTC,CASSLASGGYNEQFF